This T cell receptor beta chain was profiled in a study of multiple sclerosis patients with progressive multifocal leukoencephalopathy. Study-wide results and caveats: PML-onset expanded TRB clones were detectable before and during natalizumab therapy. Lower normalized Shannon entropy suggested reduced TRB diversity in most PML patients.

Turning to this clone: Its antigen is undetermined.

This CDR3 region has 14 residues. Trimming shortened V by 2 bases and J by 4 bases, and 11 bases separated the two germline ends. Germline CDR1 SGHNT, CDR2 YYREEE (reference sequence). TCRdb's copy holds only in-frame clones and misses some; the assay was immunoSEQ multiplex PCR. The table has about 28,000 clones, more than 75% seen once. Time point: before natalizumab initiation. T0 blood was collected before the first natalizumab infusion. The TCR comes from a human donor with multiple sclerosis. Material for sequencing was PBMCs. This chain connects TRBV5-4 to TRBJ2-3; D is unclear. CDR3 in DNA: TGTGCCAGCAGCTTAAGGGCTAATTCAGATACGCAGTATTTT. It translates to CASSLRANSDTQYF.